This TCR beta chain was identified in a study of blood T cell repertoires in COVID-19. Across the study: COVID-19 samples from acute and convalescent phases originated in the United States, Italy and Spain. Nucleic acid was either cDNA or gDNA, and it came from T cells, B-cell-depleted T cells, or PBMCs.

Authors' data handling: Using reference gene primer amplification, nucleated cell counts were estimated. Some clones are missing from TCRdb's copy, which holds only in-frame ones; the method was immunoSEQ multiplex PCR. That table is the source of V, J and clone size, and D and trimming were worked out from the DNA. The sample yields nearly 55,000 clones, around 83% seen once. V was clipped by 5 bases and J by 4 bases; unmatched bases: 6. There are 13 residues in the CDR3. Per the germline V gene, CDR1 is SGHNT and CDR2 is YYREEE (reference sequence). This TCR was sampled from a man aged 65 to 85 with active COVID-19. Source material: peripheral blood. The rearrangement uses TRBV5-4 and TRBJ2-7; 7 bases are shared with TRBD1. The CDR3 reads CASSRDRRYEQYF. Written as DNA, the CDR3 is TGTGCCAGCAGTCGGGACAGACGTTACGAGCAGTACTTC.